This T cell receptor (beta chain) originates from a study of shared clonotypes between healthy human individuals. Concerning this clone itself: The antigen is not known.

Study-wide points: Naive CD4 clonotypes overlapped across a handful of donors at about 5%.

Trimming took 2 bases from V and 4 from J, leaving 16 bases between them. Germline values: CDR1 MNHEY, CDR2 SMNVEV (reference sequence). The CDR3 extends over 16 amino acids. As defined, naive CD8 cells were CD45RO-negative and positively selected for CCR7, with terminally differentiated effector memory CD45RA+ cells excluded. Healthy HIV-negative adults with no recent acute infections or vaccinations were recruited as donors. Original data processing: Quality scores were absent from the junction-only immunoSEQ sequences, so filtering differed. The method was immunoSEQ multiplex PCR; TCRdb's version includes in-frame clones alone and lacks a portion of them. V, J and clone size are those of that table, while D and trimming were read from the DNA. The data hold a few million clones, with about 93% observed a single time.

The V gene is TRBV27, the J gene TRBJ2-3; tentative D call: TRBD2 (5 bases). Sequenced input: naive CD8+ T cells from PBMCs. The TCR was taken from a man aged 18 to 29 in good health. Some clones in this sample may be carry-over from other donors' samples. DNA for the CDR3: TGTGCCAGCAGTTTAAAGGCAGGTCCCGGGGCAGATACGCAGTATTTT. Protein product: CASSLKAGPGADTQYF.